The clone carrying this T cell receptor (beta chain) was seen a single time. The target antigen is unknown. The data were taken from a study of T cell responses to AZD1222 COVID-19 vaccine. Study conclusions and caveats: A mostly white British donor set with more females was recruited, and clonal diversity was possibly underestimated. Close to half of all spike-specific TCRs reportedly target regions of the variants that are unmutated. Spike-specific TCR repertoires showed rising breadth and depth after two AZD1222 doses.

Libraries were prepared by immunoSEQ multiplex PCR; TCRdb keeps only in-frame clonotypes and omits some of them. The profile shows around 150,000 clones, 92% of them singletons. The germline gives CDR1 MGHRA, CDR2 YSYEKL. The CDR3 extends over 16 amino acids. Trimming shortened V by 3 bases and J by 8 bases, and 19 bases separated the two germline ends. This receptor was obtained from an adult who received the AZD1222 COVID-19 vaccine. Specimen: peripheral blood, collected 28 days after the second AZD1222 dose. V usage is TRBV4-1 and J usage is TRBJ1-4; possibly TRBD1 for D (6 bases). The CDR3 sequence: CASSQTAAGEGEKLFF. The DNA of the CDR3 is TGCGCCAGCAGCCAGACTGCGGCAGGGGAGGGCGAAAAACTGTTTTTT.